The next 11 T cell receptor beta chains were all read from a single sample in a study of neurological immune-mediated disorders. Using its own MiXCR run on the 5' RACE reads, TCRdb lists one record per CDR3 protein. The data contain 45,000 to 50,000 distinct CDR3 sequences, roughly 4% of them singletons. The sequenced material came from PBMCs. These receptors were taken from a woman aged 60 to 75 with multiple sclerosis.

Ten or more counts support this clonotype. The CDR3 region is CASSLTGAMNTEAFF. CDR3 coding DNA: TGTGCCAGCAGTTTAACGGGAGCGATGAACACTGAAGCTTTCTTT. The gene calls are TRBV28 and TRBJ1-1; D is undetermined. The CDR3 totals 15 residues. The germline CDR1 and CDR2 sequences are MDHEN and SYDVKM. V was trimmed by 2 bases and J by 0 bases, leaving 10 bases between them.

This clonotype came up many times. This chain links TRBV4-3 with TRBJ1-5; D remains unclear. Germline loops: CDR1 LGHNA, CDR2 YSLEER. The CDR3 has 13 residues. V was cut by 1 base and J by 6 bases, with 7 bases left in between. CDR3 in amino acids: CASSQGLGQPQHF. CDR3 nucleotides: TGCGCCAGCAGCCAAGGGCTCGGTCAGCCCCAGCATTTT.

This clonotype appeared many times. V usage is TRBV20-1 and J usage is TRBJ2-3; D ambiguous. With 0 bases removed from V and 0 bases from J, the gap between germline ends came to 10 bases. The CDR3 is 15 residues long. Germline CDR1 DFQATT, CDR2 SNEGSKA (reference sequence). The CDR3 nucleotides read TGCAGTGCTAGAGATCCTAAAGCCAGCACAGATACGCAGTATTTT. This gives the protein CSARDPKASTDTQYF.

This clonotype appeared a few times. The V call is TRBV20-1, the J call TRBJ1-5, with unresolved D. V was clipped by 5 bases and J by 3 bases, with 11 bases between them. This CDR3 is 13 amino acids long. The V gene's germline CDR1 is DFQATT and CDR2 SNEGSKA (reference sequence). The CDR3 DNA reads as TGCAGTGCTCCTGGTGGGCCCAATCAGCCCCAGCATTTT. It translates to CSAPGGPNQPQHF.

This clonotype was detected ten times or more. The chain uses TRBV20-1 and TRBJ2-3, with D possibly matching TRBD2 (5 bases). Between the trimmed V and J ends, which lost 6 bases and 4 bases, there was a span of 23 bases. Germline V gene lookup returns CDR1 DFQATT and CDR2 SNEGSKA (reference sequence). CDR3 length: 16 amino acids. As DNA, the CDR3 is TGCAGTGCCCGAGACTCCGGGATACCACTAGCAGATACGCAGTATTTT. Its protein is CSARDSGIPLADTQYF.

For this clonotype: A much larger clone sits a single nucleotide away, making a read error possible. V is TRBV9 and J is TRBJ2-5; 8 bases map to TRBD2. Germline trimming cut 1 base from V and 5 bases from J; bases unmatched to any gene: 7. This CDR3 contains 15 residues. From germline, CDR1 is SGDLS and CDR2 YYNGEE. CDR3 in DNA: TGTGCCAGCAGCGTAACTATCGGGAGGGCGGAGACCCAGTACTTC. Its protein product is CASSVTIGRAETQYF.

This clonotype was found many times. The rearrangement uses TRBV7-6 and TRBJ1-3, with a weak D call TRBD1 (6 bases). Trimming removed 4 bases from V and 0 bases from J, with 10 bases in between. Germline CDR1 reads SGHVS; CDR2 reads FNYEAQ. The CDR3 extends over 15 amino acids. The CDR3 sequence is CASSSQGVSGNTIYF. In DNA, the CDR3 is TGTGCCAGCAGCTCACAGGGCGTCTCTGGAAACACCATATATTTT.

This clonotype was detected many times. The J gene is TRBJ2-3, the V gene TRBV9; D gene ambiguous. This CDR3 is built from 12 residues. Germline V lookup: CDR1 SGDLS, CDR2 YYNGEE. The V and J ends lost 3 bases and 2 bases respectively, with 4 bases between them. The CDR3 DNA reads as TGTGCCAGCAGCGCCGACACAGATACGCAGTATTTT. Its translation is CASSADTDTQYF.

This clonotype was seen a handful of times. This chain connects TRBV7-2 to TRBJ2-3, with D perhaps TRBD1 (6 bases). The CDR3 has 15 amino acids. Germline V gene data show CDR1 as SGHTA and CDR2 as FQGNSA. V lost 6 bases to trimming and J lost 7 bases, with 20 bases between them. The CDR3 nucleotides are TGTGCCAGCAGTTCGAGAGGGGGAGTGGGCCATACGCAGTATTTT. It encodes CASSSRGGVGHTQYF.

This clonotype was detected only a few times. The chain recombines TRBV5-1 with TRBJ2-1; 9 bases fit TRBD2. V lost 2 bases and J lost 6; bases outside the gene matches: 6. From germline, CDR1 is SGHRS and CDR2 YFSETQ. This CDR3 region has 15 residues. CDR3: CASSFGAGGGNEQFF. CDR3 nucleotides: TGCGCCAGCAGCTTCGGAGCGGGGGGAGGCAATGAGCAGTTCTTC.

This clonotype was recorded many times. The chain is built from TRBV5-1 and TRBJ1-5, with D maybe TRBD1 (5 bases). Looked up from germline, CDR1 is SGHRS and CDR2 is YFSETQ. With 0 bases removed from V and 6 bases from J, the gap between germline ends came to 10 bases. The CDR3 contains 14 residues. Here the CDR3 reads CASSLEGEGQPQHF. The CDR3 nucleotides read TGCGCCAGCAGCTTGGAAGGGGAGGGTCAGCCCCAGCATTTT.